Listed below are T cell receptor beta chains from one sample, sequenced in a study of blood T cell repertoires in COVID-19. The table came from immunoSEQ multiplex PCR; TCRdb's copy has only in-frame clones and leaves some out. The table shows roughly 65,000 clones, with about 82% occurring only once. The specimen was peripheral blood. These receptors were taken from a human donor in a cohort sampled during active COVID-19. CDR3s include the opening cysteine and the closing phenylalanine or tryptophan. Fields, in order: clone size, D gene, J gene, V gene, CDR3 protein, CDR3 DNA. D genes are given only for firm matches. Clone sizes are given selectively: once, few, many, or a class where the clone is expanded.

clone size: NA; D gene: TRBD2; J gene: TRBJ2-3; V gene: TRBV3-1/TRBV3-2; CDR3 protein: CASSLRTSGSTDTQYF; CDR3 DNA: TGTGCCAGCAGCCTCCGGACTAGCGGTAGCACAGATACGCAGTATTTT
clone size: once; D gene: NA; J gene: TRBJ1-5; V gene: TRBV30; CDR3 protein: CAWAIQNNQPQHF; CDR3 DNA: TGTGCCTGGGCCATACAGAACAATCAGCCCCAGCATTTT
clone size: NA; D gene: NA; J gene: TRBJ1-5; V gene: TRBV25-1; CDR3 protein: CASSGRDTVRPQHF; CDR3 DNA: TGTGCCAGCAGTGGCCGGGACACCGTTCGACCCCAGCATTTT
clone size: few; D gene: TRBD1; J gene: TRBJ1-5; V gene: TRBV6-5; CDR3 protein: CASSSGTGFSNQPQHF; CDR3 DNA: TGTGCCAGCAGTTCCGGGACAGGATTTAGCAATCAGCCCCAGCATTTT
clone size: NA; D gene: TRBD1; J gene: TRBJ1-1; V gene: TRBV4-2; CDR3 protein: CASSRRTGDTEAFF; CDR3 DNA: TGTGCCAGCAGCCGACGGACAGGGGACACTGAAGCTTTCTTT
clone size: few; D gene: NA; J gene: TRBJ1-6; V gene: TRBV2; CDR3 protein: CASSEVANSPLHF; CDR3 DNA: TGTGCCAGCAGTGAAGTGGCTAATTCACCCCTCCACTTT
clone size: NA; D gene: NA; J gene: TRBJ1-4; V gene: TRBV18; CDR3 protein: CASSPSGFREKLFF; CDR3 DNA: TGTGCCAGCTCACCGTCGGGGTTTCGTGAAAAACTGTTTTTT
clone size: NA; D gene: NA; J gene: TRBJ1-4; V gene: TRBV5-6; CDR3 protein: CASSLAGAGEKLFF; CDR3 DNA: TGTGCCAGCAGCTTGGCAGGGGCAGGAGAAAAACTGTTTTTT
clone size: once; D gene: TRBD2; J gene: TRBJ2-7; V gene: TRBV3-1/TRBV3-2; CDR3 protein: CASSHNPGTSTNEQYF; CDR3 DNA: TGTGCCAGCAGCCACAACCCCGGGACTAGCACTAACGAGCAGTACTTC
clone size: NA; D gene: NA; J gene: TRBJ1-2; V gene: TRBV13; CDR3 protein: CASSLGRGNGYTF; CDR3 DNA: TGTGCCAGCAGCTTAGGCAGGGGTAATGGCTACACCTTC
clone size: NA; D gene: TRBD1; J gene: TRBJ2-7; V gene: TRBV6-2/TRBV6-3; CDR3 protein: CASSLDRGHEQYF; CDR3 DNA: TGTGCCAGCAGTTTGGACAGGGGGCACGAGCAGTACTTC
clone size: few; D gene: NA; J gene: TRBJ1-1; V gene: TRBV6-1; CDR3 protein: CASSDPRTANTEAFF; CDR3 DNA: TGTGCCAGCAGTGACCCCCGGACAGCGAACACTGAAGCTTTCTTT
clone size: few; D gene: NA; J gene: TRBJ1-1; V gene: TRBV19; CDR3 protein: CASSMELRSEAFF; CDR3 DNA: TGTGCCAGTAGTATGGAATTGCGGAGTGAAGCTTTCTTT
clone size: NA; D gene: NA; J gene: TRBJ2-5; V gene: TRBV28; CDR3 protein: CASSLRGETQYF; CDR3 DNA: TGTGCCAGCAGTTTACGGGGAGAGACCCAGTACTTC
clone size: NA; D gene: NA; J gene: TRBJ2-7; V gene: TRBV28; CDR3 protein: CASSLWSGLTGEQYF; CDR3 DNA: TGTGCCAGCAGTTTATGGTCGGGACTCACGGGGGAGCAGTACTTC
clone size: NA; D gene: NA; J gene: TRBJ1-2; V gene: TRBV7-9; CDR3 protein: CASSPTGTGRAEGYTF; CDR3 DNA: TGTGCCAGCAGCCCAACGGGGACTGGAAGGGCGGAGGGCTACACCTTC
clone size: NA; D gene: NA; J gene: TRBJ1-1; V gene: TRBV7-9; CDR3 protein: CASPRGATMNTEAFF; CDR3 DNA: TGTGCCAGCCCCCGGGGAGCGACCATGAACACTGAAGCTTTCTTT
clone size: NA; D gene: TRBD1; J gene: TRBJ1-3; V gene: TRBV12-3/TRBV12-4; CDR3 protein: CATETGNGNTIYF; CDR3 DNA: TGTGCCACCGAGACAGGGAATGGAAACACCATATATTTT
clone size: NA; D gene: NA; J gene: TRBJ1-6; V gene: TRBV28; CDR3 protein: CASSRAGASPLHF; CDR3 DNA: TGTGCCAGCAGCCGGGCGGGGGCCTCACCCCTCCACTTT
clone size: NA; D gene: TRBD2; J gene: TRBJ2-5; V gene: TRBV9; CDR3 protein: CASSVAPSSGGETQYF; CDR3 DNA: TGTGCCAGCAGCGTAGCCCCGTCTAGCGGGGGAGAGACCCAGTACTTC
clone size: NA; D gene: TRBD1; J gene: TRBJ1-4; V gene: TRBV14; CDR3 protein: CASSHRVFGTGHEKLFF; CDR3 DNA: TGTGCCAGCAGCCACCGGGTGTTCGGGACAGGGCATGAAAAACTGTTTTTT
clone size: few; D gene: NA; J gene: TRBJ1-2; V gene: TRBV19; CDR3 protein: CASSHQRTEGYTF; CDR3 DNA: TGTGCCAGTAGCCACCAGCGGACGGAGGGCTACACCTTC
clone size: NA; D gene: NA; J gene: TRBJ2-7; V gene: TRBV4-1; CDR3 protein: CASSAGGGASYEQYF; CDR3 DNA: TGCGCCAGCAGCGCAGGTGGCGGGGCTTCCTACGAGCAGTACTTC
clone size: NA; D gene: TRBD1; J gene: TRBJ1-2; V gene: TRBV5-4; CDR3 protein: CATYLLRQGATYGYTF; CDR3 DNA: TGTGCCACCTACCTTCTTAGACAGGGGGCCACTTATGGCTACACCTTC
clone size: NA; D gene: NA; J gene: TRBJ1-1; V gene: TRBV6-2/TRBV6-3; CDR3 protein: CASSSWTVVTEAFF; CDR3 DNA: TGTGCCAGCAGTTCCTGGACAGTCGTCACTGAAGCTTTCTTT
clone size: NA; D gene: TRBD1; J gene: TRBJ1-2; V gene: TRBV9; CDR3 protein: CASSVVGQGYGYTF; CDR3 DNA: TGTGCCAGCAGCGTAGTAGGACAGGGCTATGGCTACACCTTC
clone size: NA; D gene: TRBD2; J gene: TRBJ2-7; V gene: TRBV10-2; CDR3 protein: CASSESGRGAYEQYF; CDR3 DNA: TGCGCCAGCAGTGAGTCGGGGAGGGGAGCCTACGAGCAGTACTTC
clone size: NA; D gene: TRBD1; J gene: TRBJ2-1; V gene: TRBV27; CDR3 protein: CASRWDRAGNNEQFF; CDR3 DNA: TGTGCCAGCAGATGGGACAGGGCCGGGAACAATGAGCAGTTCTTC
clone size: NA; D gene: NA; J gene: TRBJ2-3; V gene: TRBV18; CDR3 protein: CASSPAPSATQYF; CDR3 DNA: TGTGCCAGCTCCCCGGCCCCCAGCGCTACGCAGTATTTT
clone size: NA; D gene: NA; J gene: TRBJ2-2; V gene: TRBV4-1; CDR3 protein: CASRLFTGELFF; CDR3 DNA: TGCGCCAGCAGATTATTCACCGGGGAGCTGTTTTTT
clone size: few; D gene: TRBD2; J gene: TRBJ2-2; V gene: TRBV7-3; CDR3 protein: CASSSTGTSGTGELFF; CDR3 DNA: TGTGCCAGCAGCTCGACCGGGACTAGCGGGACCGGGGAGCTGTTTTTT
clone size: NA; D gene: TRBD1; J gene: TRBJ1-3; V gene: TRBV2; CDR3 protein: CASSVSGGRNTIYF; CDR3 DNA: TGTGCCAGCAGTGTGTCAGGGGGCCGAAACACCATATATTTT
clone size: NA; D gene: TRBD1; J gene: TRBJ2-1; V gene: TRBV7-8; CDR3 protein: CASSPGQGATGNEQFF; CDR3 DNA: TGTGCCAGCAGCCCCGGGCAGGGGGCAACCGGCAATGAGCAGTTCTTC
clone size: NA; D gene: NA; J gene: TRBJ2-3; V gene: TRBV5-4; CDR3 protein: CASSLGAGFTDTQYF; CDR3 DNA: TGTGCCAGCAGCTTGGGTGCGGGGTTTACAGATACGCAGTATTTT
clone size: once; D gene: NA; J gene: TRBJ1-1; V gene: TRBV19; CDR3 protein: CASSIVQGSTEAFF; CDR3 DNA: TGTGCCAGTAGTATCGTGCAGGGGAGCACTGAAGCTTTCTTT
clone size: NA; D gene: NA; J gene: TRBJ1-5; V gene: TRBV7-9; CDR3 protein: CASSFGQVGQPQHF; CDR3 DNA: TGTGCCAGCAGCTTTGGCCAGGTGGGTCAGCCCCAGCATTTT
clone size: NA; D gene: TRBD2; J gene: TRBJ2-5; V gene: TRBV2; CDR3 protein: CASSKRGRLAGGQETQYF; CDR3 DNA: TGTGCCAGCAGTAAAAGGGGCCGACTAGCGGGGGGCCAAGAGACCCAGTACTTC
clone size: NA; D gene: TRBD1; J gene: TRBJ2-7; V gene: TRBV4-3; CDR3 protein: CASSGTLGQEAYEQYF; CDR3 DNA: TGCGCCAGCAGTGGGACATTAGGACAGGAAGCCTACGAGCAGTACTTC
clone size: NA; D gene: TRBD2; J gene: TRBJ2-1; V gene: TRBV9; CDR3 protein: CASSVISGGAVEQFF; CDR3 DNA: TGTGCCAGCAGCGTAATTAGCGGGGGGGCCGTTGAGCAGTTCTTC
clone size: NA; D gene: NA; J gene: TRBJ1-2; V gene: TRBV18; CDR3 protein: CASSAGVGYTF; CDR3 DNA: TGTGCCAGCTCGGCAGGGGTGGGCTACACCTTC
clone size: NA; D gene: TRBD2; J gene: TRBJ2-3; V gene: TRBV15; CDR3 protein: CATSTRLAASTDTQYF; CDR3 DNA: TGTGCCACCAGCACCCGACTAGCGGCTAGCACAGATACGCAGTATTTT
clone size: NA; D gene: TRBD1; J gene: TRBJ1-1; V gene: TRBV4-1; CDR3 protein: CASSRKTGAYQVNTEAFF; CDR3 DNA: TGCGCCAGCAGCCGAAAGACAGGGGCCTACCAAGTGAACACTGAAGCTTTCTTT
clone size: NA; D gene: NA; J gene: TRBJ1-1; V gene: TRBV15; CDR3 protein: CATSRDYGGGLNTEAFF; CDR3 DNA: TGTGCCACCAGCAGAGATTACGGCGGGGGATTGAACACTGAAGCTTTCTTT
clone size: NA; D gene: TRBD1; J gene: TRBJ2-7; V gene: TRBV29-1; CDR3 protein: CSVGQLGYEQYF; CDR3 DNA: TGCAGCGTGGGACAGCTTGGGTACGAGCAGTACTTC
clone size: NA; D gene: NA; J gene: TRBJ1-5; V gene: TRBV6-4; CDR3 protein: CASSPLGGSNQPQHF; CDR3 DNA: TGTGCCAGCAGTCCCCTCGGGGGTAGCAATCAGCCCCAGCATTTT
clone size: NA; D gene: NA; J gene: TRBJ1-6; V gene: TRBV4-1; CDR3 protein: CASSQSGSYNSPLHF; CDR3 DNA: TGCGCCAGCAGCCAGTCCGGTTCCTATAATTCACCCCTCCACTTT
clone size: once; D gene: TRBD1; J gene: TRBJ1-5; V gene: TRBV5-6; CDR3 protein: CASSLRDRDHQPQHF; CDR3 DNA: TGTGCCAGCAGCTTGAGGGACAGGGACCATCAGCCCCAGCATTTT